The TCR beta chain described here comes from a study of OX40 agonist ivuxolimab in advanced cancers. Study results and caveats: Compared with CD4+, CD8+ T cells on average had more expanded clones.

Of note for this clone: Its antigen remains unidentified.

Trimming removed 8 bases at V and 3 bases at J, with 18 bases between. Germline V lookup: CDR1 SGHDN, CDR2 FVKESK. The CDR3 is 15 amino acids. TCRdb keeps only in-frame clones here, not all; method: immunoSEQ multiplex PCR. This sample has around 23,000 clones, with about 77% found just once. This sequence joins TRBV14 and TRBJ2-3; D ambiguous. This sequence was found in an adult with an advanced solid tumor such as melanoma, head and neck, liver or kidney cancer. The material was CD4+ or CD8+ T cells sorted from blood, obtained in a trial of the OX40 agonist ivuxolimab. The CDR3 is CASSEDWLGTDTQYF. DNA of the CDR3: TGTGCCAGCTCCGAAGACTGGTTGGGGACAGATACGCAGTATTTT.